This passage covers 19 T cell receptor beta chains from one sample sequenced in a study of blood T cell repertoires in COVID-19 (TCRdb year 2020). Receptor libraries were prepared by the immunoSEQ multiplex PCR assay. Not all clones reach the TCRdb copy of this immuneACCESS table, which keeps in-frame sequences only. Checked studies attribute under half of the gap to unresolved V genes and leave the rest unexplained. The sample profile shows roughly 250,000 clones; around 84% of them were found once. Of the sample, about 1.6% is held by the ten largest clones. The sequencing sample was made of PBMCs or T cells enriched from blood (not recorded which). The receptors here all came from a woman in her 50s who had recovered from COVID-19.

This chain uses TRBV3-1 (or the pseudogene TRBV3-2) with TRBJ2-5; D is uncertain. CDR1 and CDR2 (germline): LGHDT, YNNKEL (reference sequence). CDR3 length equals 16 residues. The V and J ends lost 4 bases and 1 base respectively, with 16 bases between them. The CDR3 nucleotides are TGTGCCAGCAGCCCCCCGAGGCCCGATCTCCAAGAGACCCAGTACTTC. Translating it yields CASSPPRPDLQETQYF.

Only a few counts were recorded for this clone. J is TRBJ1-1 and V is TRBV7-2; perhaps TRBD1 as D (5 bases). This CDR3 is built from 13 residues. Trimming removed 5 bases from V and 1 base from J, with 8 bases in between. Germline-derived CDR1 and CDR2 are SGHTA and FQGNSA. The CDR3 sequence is CASSEDRNTEAFF. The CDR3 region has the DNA TGTGCCAGCAGCGAAGACAGGAACACTGAAGCTTTCTTT.

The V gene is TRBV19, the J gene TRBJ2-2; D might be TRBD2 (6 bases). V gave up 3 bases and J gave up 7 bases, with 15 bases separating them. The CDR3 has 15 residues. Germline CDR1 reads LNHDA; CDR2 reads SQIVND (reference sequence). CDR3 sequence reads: CASSIFGGSVGELFF. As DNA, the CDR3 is TGTGCCAGTAGTATCTTCGGGGGTTCAGTCGGGGAGCTGTTTTTT.

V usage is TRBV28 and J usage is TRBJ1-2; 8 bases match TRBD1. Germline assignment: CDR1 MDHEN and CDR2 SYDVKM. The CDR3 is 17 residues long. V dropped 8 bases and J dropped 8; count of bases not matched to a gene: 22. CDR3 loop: CASSITGAGGRVKGYTF. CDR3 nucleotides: TGTGCCAGCTCGATTACCGGGGCAGGGGGCAGGGTCAAGGGCTACACCTTC.

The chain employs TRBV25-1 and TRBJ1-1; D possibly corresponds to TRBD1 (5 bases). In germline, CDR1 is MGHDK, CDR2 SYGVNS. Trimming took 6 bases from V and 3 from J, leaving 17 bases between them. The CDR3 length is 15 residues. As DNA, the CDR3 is TGTGCCAGCAGAGGAGGGACGGGGATTTACACTGAAGCTTTCTTT. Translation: CASRGGTGIYTEAFF. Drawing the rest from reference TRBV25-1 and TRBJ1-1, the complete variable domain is EADIYQTPRYLVIGTGKKITLECSQTMGHDKMYWYQQDPGMELHLIHYSYGVNSTEKGDLSSESTVSRIRTEHFPLTLESARPSHTSQYLCASRGGTGIYTEAFFGQGTRLTVV.

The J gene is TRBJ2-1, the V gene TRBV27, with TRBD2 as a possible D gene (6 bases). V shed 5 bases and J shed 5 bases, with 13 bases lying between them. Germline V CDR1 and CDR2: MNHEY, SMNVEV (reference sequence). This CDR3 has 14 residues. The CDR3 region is CASSPRDWNNEQFF. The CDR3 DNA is TGTGCCAGCAGTCCCCGGGACTGGAACAATGAGCAGTTCTTC.

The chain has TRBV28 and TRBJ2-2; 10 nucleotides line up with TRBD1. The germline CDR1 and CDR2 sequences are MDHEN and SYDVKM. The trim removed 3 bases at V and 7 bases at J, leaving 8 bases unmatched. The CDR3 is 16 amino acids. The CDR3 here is CASSFVGQGRRGELFF. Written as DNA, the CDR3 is TGTGCCAGCAGTTTCGTGGGACAGGGGAGGCGCGGGGAGCTGTTTTTT.

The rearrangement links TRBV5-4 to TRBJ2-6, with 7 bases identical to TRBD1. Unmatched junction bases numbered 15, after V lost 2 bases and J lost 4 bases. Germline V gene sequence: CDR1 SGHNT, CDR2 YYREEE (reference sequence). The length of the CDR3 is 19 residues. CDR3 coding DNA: TGTGCCAGCAGCTTCGTGGCAGGCCCAGGGGGAGTGGGGGCCAACGTCCTGACTTTC. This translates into CASSFVAGPGGVGANVLTF.

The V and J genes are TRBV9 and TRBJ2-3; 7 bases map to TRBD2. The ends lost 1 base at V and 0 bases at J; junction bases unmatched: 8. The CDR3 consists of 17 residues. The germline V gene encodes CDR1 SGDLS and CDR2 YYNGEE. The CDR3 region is CASSVSHGTTSTDTQYF. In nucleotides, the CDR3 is TGTGCCAGCAGCGTATCTCACGGGACTACGAGCACAGATACGCAGTATTTT. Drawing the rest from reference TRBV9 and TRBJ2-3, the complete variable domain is DSGVTQTPKHLITATGQRVTLRCSPRSGDLSVYWYQQSLDQGLQFLIQYYNGEERAKGNILERFSAQQFPDLHSELNLSSLELGDSALYFCASSVSHGTTSTDTQYFGPGTRLTVL.

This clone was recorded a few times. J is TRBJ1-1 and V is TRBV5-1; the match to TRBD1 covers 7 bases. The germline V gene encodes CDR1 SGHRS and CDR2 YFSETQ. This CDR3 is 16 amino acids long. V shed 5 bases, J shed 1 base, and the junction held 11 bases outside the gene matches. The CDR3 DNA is TGCGCCAGCAGACGGACAGGTTCTGCTGGGAACACTGAAGCTTTCTTT. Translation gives CASRRTGSAGNTEAFF.

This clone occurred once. The CDR3, as DNA: TGCGCCAGCAGCCAAGAGCGACTTAGAGAGACCCAGTACTTC. This codes for CASSQERLRETQYF. The chain couples TRBV4-3 to TRBJ2-5; no firm D call. Germline V CDR1 and CDR2: LGHNA, YSLEER. There are 14 residues in the CDR3. V was pared by 0 bases and J by 4 bases, with 9 bases between.

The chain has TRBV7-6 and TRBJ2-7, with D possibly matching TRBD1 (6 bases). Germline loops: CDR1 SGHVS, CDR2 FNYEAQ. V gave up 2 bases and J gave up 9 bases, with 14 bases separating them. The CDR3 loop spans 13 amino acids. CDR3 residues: CASSLLAGEGQYF. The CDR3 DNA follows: TGTGCCAGCAGCTTACTAGCAGGGGAAGGGCAGTACTTC. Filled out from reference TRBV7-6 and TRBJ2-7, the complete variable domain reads GAGVSQSPRYKVTKRGQDVALRCDPISGHVSLYWYRQALGQGPEFLTYFNYEAQQDKSGLPNDRFSAERPEGSISTLTIQRTEQRDSAMYRCASSLLAGEGQYFGPGTRLTVT.

CDR3 sequence reads: CASSLGRGFEQFF. Written as DNA, the CDR3 is TGTGCCAGCAGTTTAGGCAGGGGGTTCGAGCAGTTCTTC. The chain has TRBV28 and TRBJ2-1, with 7 bases aligning to TRBD1. The CDR3 contains 13 residues. CDR1 and CDR2 from the germline V gene are MDHEN and SYDVKM. The junction had 5 bases not matched to a gene; V was cut back by 2 bases and J by 10 bases.

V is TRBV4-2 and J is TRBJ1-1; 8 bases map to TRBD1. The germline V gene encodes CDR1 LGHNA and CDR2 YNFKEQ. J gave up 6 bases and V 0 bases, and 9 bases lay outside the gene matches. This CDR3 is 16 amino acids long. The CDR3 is CASSQDLDRDIPEAFF. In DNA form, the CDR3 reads TGTGCCAGCAGCCAAGATCTGGACAGGGATATACCTGAAGCTTTCTTT.

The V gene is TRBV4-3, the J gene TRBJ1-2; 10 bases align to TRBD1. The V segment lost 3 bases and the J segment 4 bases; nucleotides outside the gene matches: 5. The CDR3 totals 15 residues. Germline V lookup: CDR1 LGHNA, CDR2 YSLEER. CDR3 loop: CASSQETGGGYGYTF. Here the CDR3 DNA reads TGCGCCAGCAGCCAGGAGACAGGGGGCGGCTATGGCTACACCTTC.

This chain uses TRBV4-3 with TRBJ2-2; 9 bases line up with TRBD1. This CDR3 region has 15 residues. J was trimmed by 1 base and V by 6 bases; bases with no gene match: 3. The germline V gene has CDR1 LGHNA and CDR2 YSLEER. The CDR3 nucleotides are TGCGCCAGCAGACCGACAGGGGGGAACACCGGGGAGCTGTTTTTT. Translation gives CASRPTGGNTGELFF.

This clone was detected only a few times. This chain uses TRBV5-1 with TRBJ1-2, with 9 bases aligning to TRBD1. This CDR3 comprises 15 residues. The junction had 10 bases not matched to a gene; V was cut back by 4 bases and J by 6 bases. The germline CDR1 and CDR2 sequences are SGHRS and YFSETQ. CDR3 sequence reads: CASSDTGQGIDGYTF. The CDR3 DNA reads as TGCGCCAGCAGCGACACGGGACAGGGTATCGATGGCTACACCTTC.

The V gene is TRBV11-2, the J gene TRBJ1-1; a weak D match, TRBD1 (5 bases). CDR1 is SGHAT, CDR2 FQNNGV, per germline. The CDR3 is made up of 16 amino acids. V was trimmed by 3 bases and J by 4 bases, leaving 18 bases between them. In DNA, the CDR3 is TGTGCCAGCAGCTTCACTGTCTGGGGGGGAGTCACTGAAGCTTTCTTT. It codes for CASSFTVWGGVTEAFF.

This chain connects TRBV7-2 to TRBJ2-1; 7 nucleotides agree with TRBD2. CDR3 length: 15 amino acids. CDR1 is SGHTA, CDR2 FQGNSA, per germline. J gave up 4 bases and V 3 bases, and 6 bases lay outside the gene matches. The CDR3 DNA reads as TGTGCCAGCAGCTTGAGACTAGCCTCATACAATGAGCAGTTCTTC. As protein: CASSLRLASYNEQFF.